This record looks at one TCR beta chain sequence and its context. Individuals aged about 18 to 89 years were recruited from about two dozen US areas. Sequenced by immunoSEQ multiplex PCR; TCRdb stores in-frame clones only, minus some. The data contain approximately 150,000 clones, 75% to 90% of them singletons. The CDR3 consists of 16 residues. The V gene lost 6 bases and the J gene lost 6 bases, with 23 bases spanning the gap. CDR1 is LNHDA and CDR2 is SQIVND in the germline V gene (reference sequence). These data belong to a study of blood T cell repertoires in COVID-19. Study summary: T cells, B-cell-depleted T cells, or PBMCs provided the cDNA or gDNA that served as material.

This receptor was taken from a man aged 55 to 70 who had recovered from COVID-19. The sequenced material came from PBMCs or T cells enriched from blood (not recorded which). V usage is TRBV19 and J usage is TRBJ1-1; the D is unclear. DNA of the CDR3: TGTGCCAGTAGCTTACAGAGCTTTGGATATGACGCTGAAGCTTTCTTT. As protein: CASSLQSFGYDAEAFF.